Each of the 23 T cell receptor beta chains below was sequenced from the same sample in a study of T cells after yellow fever vaccination. Using its own MiXCR run on the 5' RACE reads, TCRdb lists one record per CDR3 protein. The data show 250,000 to 400,000 distinct CDR3 sequences, 4.1% seen once. The sample consisted of PBMCs, taken 5 days after the yellow fever booster vaccination. The source is a man aged 18 to 30 who received the YFV17D yellow fever vaccine.

This clonotype was seen a few times. This rearrangement joins TRBV24-1 to TRBJ2-6; D gene unclear. Germline V gene data show CDR1 as KGHDR and CDR2 as SFDVKD. Trimming stripped 2 bases from V and 1 base from J, with 5 bases between. This CDR3 is 15 amino acids long. In nucleotides, the CDR3 is TGTGCCACCAGTGATTCACGATCTGGGGCCAACGTCCTGACTTTC. This translates into CATSDSRSGANVLTF.

This clonotype came up a few times. The chain links TRBV7-2 to TRBJ2-1, with D perhaps matching TRBD1 or TRBD2 (5 bases each). Per the germline V gene, CDR1 is SGHTA and CDR2 is FQGNSA. Trimming stripped 3 bases from V and 4 bases from J, with 13 bases between. The CDR3 contains 15 residues. Here the CDR3 DNA reads TGTGCCAGCAGCTTCGGGGCGGCTGTATACAATGAGCAGTTCTTC. Its translation is CASSFGAAVYNEQFF.

This clonotype turned up a few times. This sequence joins TRBV20-1 and TRBJ1-4; possibly TRBD1 for D (5 bases). The germline CDR1 and CDR2 sequences are DFQATT and SNEGSKA (reference sequence). The CDR3 loop spans 17 amino acids. V was clipped by 1 base and J by 6 bases, with 21 bases between them. For the CDR3, the DNA is TGCAGTGCTAGAGTCCCCAGACTCCCTGGGGCGGATGAAAAACTGTTTTTT. Residues: CSARVPRLPGADEKLFF.

V and J are TRBV12-3 or TRBV12-4 and TRBJ1-3; TRBD1 is a possible D gene (6 bases). With 4 bases removed from V and 0 bases from J, the gap between germline ends came to 16 bases. The CDR3 is made up of 17 amino acids. The CDR3 loop is CASSSDAQGFSGNTIYF. Written as DNA, the CDR3 is TGTGCCAGCAGTTCGGACGCACAGGGCTTCTCTGGAAACACCATATATTTT.

The chain has TRBV30 and TRBJ2-6; 12 nucleotides align to TRBD1. Germline V gives CDR1 GTSNPN, CDR2 SVGIG (reference sequence). J gave up 2 bases and V 1 base, and 6 bases lay outside the gene matches. The CDR3 is 18 residues long. Here the CDR3 DNA reads TGTGCCTGGAGTGAGGGGACAGGGGGCAACCCTGGGGCCAACGTCCTGACTTTC. Its translation is CAWSEGTGGNPGANVLTF. The full variable domain, in which reference TRBV30 and TRBJ2-6 provide the parts outside the CDR3, is SQTIHQWPATLVQPVGSPLSLECTVEGTSNPNLYWYRQAAGRGLQLLFYSVGIGQISSEVPQNLSASRPQDRQFILSSKKLLLSDSGFYLCAWSEGTGGNPGANVLTFGAGSRLTVL.

J is TRBJ2-2 and V is TRBV7-9; D might be TRBD1 (6 bases). Germline loops: CDR1 SEHNR, CDR2 FQNEAQ (reference sequence). Trimming removed 5 bases at V and 0 bases at J, with 13 bases between. This CDR3 spans 16 amino acids. CDR3 bases: TGTGCCAGCAGCGGTCCCAGGGGCGCGAACACCGGGGAGCTGTTTTTT. It yields the protein CASSGPRGANTGELFF.

This clonotype was recorded a few times. This chain uses TRBV16 with TRBJ2-2, with D perhaps matching TRBD2 (5 bases). Germline CDR1 and CDR2: KGHSY and FQNENV. With 2 bases removed from V and 6 bases from J, the gap between germline ends came to 7 bases. The CDR3 is 13 residues long. The CDR3 DNA follows: TGTGCCAGCAGCCAAAGAGGGTCCGGGGAGCTGTTTTTT. It is translated as CASSQRGSGELFF.

This clonotype occurred many times. The CDR3: CASSSPGGAATQYF. Here the CDR3 DNA reads TGTGCCAGCAGCTCACCAGGGGGGGCAGCGACCCAGTACTTC. The V call is TRBV7-6, the J call TRBJ2-5; D possibly uses TRBD1 or TRBD2 (7 bases each). CDR1 SGHVS and CDR2 FNYEAQ come from the germline V gene. The CDR3 spans 14 residues. Trimming took off 4 bases at V and 7 bases at J, with 16 bases between the two ends.

The genes are TRBV5-4 and TRBJ2-6; 11 bases line up with TRBD1. J lost 0 bases, V lost 4 bases, and 3 bases had no gene match. The CDR3 extends over 17 amino acids. The germline V gene encodes CDR1 SGHNT and CDR2 YYREEE (reference sequence). The CDR3 nucleotides read TGTGCCAGCAGCGCCGGGACAGGGGGCTCTGGGGCCAACGTCCTGACTTTC. Protein product: CASSAGTGGSGANVLTF.

This clonotype has a handful of counts. CDR3 DNA: TGTGCCAGCAGTTATTCCGGCCCTAGGAATTCACCCCTCCACTTT. This gives the protein CASSYSGPRNSPLHF. V and J are TRBV6-5 and TRBJ1-6; no definite D call. The CDR3 has 15 amino acids. Per the germline V gene, CDR1 is MNHEY and CDR2 is SVGAGI. Between the trimmed V and J ends, which lost 3 bases and 7 bases, there was a span of 13 bases.

This rearrangement joins TRBV30 to TRBJ1-5, with D maybe TRBD1 (6 bases). The CDR3 loop spans 14 amino acids. The ends were cut back, 2 bases at V and 8 bases at J, with 16 bases in the middle. Germline values: CDR1 GTSNPN, CDR2 SVGIG (reference sequence). The CDR3 DNA reads TGTGCCTGGAGTCACTTCAGGGGCGGGGAGCCCCAGCATTTT. Protein: CAWSHFRGGEPQHF.

This clonotype was found a few times. This chain connects TRBV5-1 to TRBJ1-1; D gene unclear. Trimming shortened V by 1 base and J by 8 bases, and 12 bases separated the two germline ends. Germline-derived CDR1 and CDR2 are SGHRS and YFSETQ. The CDR3 covers 13 residues. CDR3 DNA sequence: TGCGCCAGCAGCTTGTTGAAGGGTGTCGAAGCTTTCTTT. Its translation: CASSLLKGVEAFF.

The chain joins TRBV2 to TRBJ2-5; D unresolved. Per germline, CDR1 SNHLY and CDR2 FYNNEI. CDR3 length: 14 amino acids. Trimming left V 3 bases short and J 5 bases short, with 13 bases between. DNA for the CDR3: TGTGCCAGCAGTGATGGGTACCCTGGGGAGACCCAGTACTTC. Its protein is CASSDGYPGETQYF.

This chain uses TRBV30 with TRBJ2-5; D gene uncertain. Trimming stripped 2 bases from V and 5 bases from J, with 6 bases between. CDR1 and CDR2 from the germline V gene are GTSNPN and SVGIG (reference sequence). This CDR3 has 11 residues. The CDR3 region is CAWSSWETQYF. Written as DNA, the CDR3 is TGTGCCTGGAGTTCCTGGGAGACCCAGTACTTC. Using reference TRBV30 and TRBJ2-5 for the parts outside the CDR3, the full variable domain is SQTIHQWPATLVQPVGSPLSLECTVEGTSNPNLYWYRQAAGRGLQLLFYSVGIGQISSEVPQNLSASRPQDRQFILSSKKLLLSDSGFYLCAWSSWETQYFGPGTRLLVL.

This clonotype was recorded many times. CDR3 bases: TGCAGCGTTGCCGACACCGGGGAGCTGTTTTTT. Amino acids: CSVADTGELFF. V and J are TRBV29-1 and TRBJ2-2, with no clear D. The CDR3 covers 11 residues. Between the trimmed V and J ends, which lost 4 bases and 3 bases, there was a span of 3 bases. Germline V gene data show CDR1 as SQVTM and CDR2 as ANQGSEA.

The chain recombines TRBV5-1 with TRBJ2-1, with 8 bases that match TRBD2. Per germline, CDR1 SGHRS and CDR2 YFSETQ. The CDR3 sequence is 17 residues long. Trimming at V came to 1 base and at J to 0 bases, leaving 6 bases not matched to a gene. The CDR3: CASSLSSGYSSYNEQFF. CDR3 nucleotides: TGCGCCAGCAGCTTGTCTAGCGGGTACAGCTCCTACAATGAGCAGTTCTTC.

The V gene is TRBV5-5, the J gene TRBJ1-2, with 11 bases aligning to TRBD1. The junction had 8 bases not matched to a gene; V was cut back by 4 bases and J by 3 bases. CDR1 and CDR2 (germline): SGHKS, YYEKEE (reference sequence). CDR3 length: 16 residues. The DNA for the CDR3 is TGTGCCAGCAGCGAAGGACAGGGGGCCACTTACTATGGCTACACCTTC. Translation: CASSEGQGATYYGYTF. Full variable domain (outside the CDR3, taken from reference TRBV5-5 and TRBJ1-2): DAGVTQSPTHLIKTRGQQVTLRCSPISGHKSVSWYQQVLGQGPQFIFQYYEKEERGRGNFPDRFSARQFPNYSSELNVNALLLGDSALYLCASSEGQGATYYGYTFGSGTRLTVV.

This clonotype was seen many times. The chain has TRBV7-6 and TRBJ2-2; 7 bases align to TRBD1. Germline values: CDR1 SGHVS, CDR2 FNYEAQ. V lost 3 bases, J lost 2 bases, and 6 bases stayed unmatched. The CDR3 has 16 amino acids. The CDR3 coding sequence is TGTGCCAGCAGCTTCAGGGACAGCCTAAACACCGGGGAGCTGTTTTTT. Translation: CASSFRDSLNTGELFF.

This chain links TRBV3-1 with TRBJ1-5; D gene uncertain. The CDR3 runs 14 residues. Trimming took 7 bases from V and 4 from J, leaving 14 bases between them. Germline V gene data show CDR1 as LGHDT and CDR2 as YNNKEL (reference sequence). The CDR3 DNA sequence: TGTGCCAGCACTCCTTCGGGGAGTAATCAGCCCCAGCATTTT. Translation gives CASTPSGSNQPQHF.

This clonotype was found a few times. V is TRBV20-1 and J is TRBJ2-7; 8 bases fit TRBD1. The CDR3 spans 12 residues. CDR1 and CDR2 (germline): DFQATT, SNEGSKA (reference sequence). J lost 3 bases, V lost 6 bases, and 4 bases had no gene match. The CDR3 sequence is CSANRGNYEQYF. The CDR3 DNA reads TGCAGTGCGAACAGGGGGAACTACGAGCAGTACTTC.

V gene TRBV30 combines with J gene TRBJ1-1, with D unresolved. Trimming removed 3 bases from V and 4 bases from J, with 15 bases in between. CDR1 is GTSNPN, CDR2 SVGIG, per germline (reference sequence). There are 14 residues in the CDR3. The CDR3, as DNA: TGTGCCTGGAGACCGGGAGAACTGGCCACTGAAGCTTTCTTT. Translated, it gives CAWRPGELATEAFF.

This clonotype was counted ten times or more. The chain employs TRBV4-3 and TRBJ2-5; 10 bases agree with TRBD2. Losses at the gene ends were 4 bases for V and 4 bases for J; bases not matched to a gene: 6. The length of the CDR3 is 15 residues. Germline V lookup: CDR1 LGHNA, CDR2 YSLEER. The CDR3 reads CASSRGSGGGETQYF. In nucleotides, the CDR3 is TGCGCCAGCAGCCGAGGGAGCGGGGGGGGAGAGACCCAGTACTTC.

The chain carries TRBV4-1 and TRBJ1-2, with D hard to call. CDR1 MGHRA and CDR2 YSYEKL come from the germline V gene. The CDR3 spans 15 residues. Trimming took 0 bases from V and 3 from J, leaving 11 bases between them. This chain's CDR3 is CASSQDLLGDYGYTF. For the CDR3, the DNA is TGCGCCAGCAGCCAAGATCTGTTAGGCGACTATGGCTACACCTTC.